The 6 T cell receptor beta chains given below trace back to one sample, sequenced in a study of blood T cell repertoires in COVID-19. Method: immunoSEQ multiplex PCR; TCRdb's copy keeps in-frame clones and lacks some. Here the sample spans about 150,000 clones, 75% to 85% being singletons. The sequenced material came from peripheral blood. The receptor source for this set is a man between 60 and 75 years old with acute or convalescent COVID-19.

The chain carries TRBV5-1 and TRBJ2-3, with 11 bases fitting TRBD2. The junction had 4 bases not matched to a gene; V was cut back by 1 base and J by 6 bases. Per germline, CDR1 SGHRS and CDR2 YFSETQ. The CDR3 sequence is 15 residues long. The CDR3 reads CASSLTSGGGDTQYF. The CDR3 DNA sequence: TGCGCCAGCAGCTTGACTAGCGGGGGTGGGGATACGCAGTATTTT.

The chain uses TRBV2 and TRBJ2-1, with a possible D match to TRBD1 (6 bases). This CDR3 has 14 residues. Germline V gives CDR1 SNHLY, CDR2 FYNNEI. V lost 5 bases and J lost 3, with 11 bases in between. The CDR3 here is CASSPEGGYNEQFF. DNA for the CDR3: TGTGCCAGCAGTCCCGAAGGGGGCTACAATGAGCAGTTCTTC.

Note on this clone: The sample contains more than one DNA sequence encoding this CDR3. The chain recombines TRBV6-5 with TRBJ1-2, with TRBD1 matching 7 bases. CDR1 and CDR2 from the germline V gene are MNHEY and SVGAGI. Unmatched junction bases numbered 2, after V lost 6 bases and J lost 7 bases. CDR3 length equals 11 residues. CDR3 in amino acids: CASRRQGGYTF. The CDR3 bases are TGTGCCAGCAGGAGACAGGGTGGCTACACCTTC.

This rearrangement joins TRBV9 to TRBJ1-3; a possible D gene is TRBD1 (5 bases). The CDR3 totals 14 residues. The V end lost 7 bases, the J end lost 2 bases, and 13 bases lay between the germline ends. From germline, CDR1 is SGDLS and CDR2 YYNGEE. Written as DNA, the CDR3 is TGTGCCAGCGGCCAGGGAATGCCTGGAAACACCATATATTTT. Translated, it gives CASGQGMPGNTIYF.

Comments on this clone: Other DNA sequences from this sample encode an identical CDR3 as well. V usage is TRBV18 and J usage is TRBJ1-1; weak D call: TRBD1 (5 bases). Germline values: CDR1 KGHSH, CDR2 LQKENI. The CDR3 is made up of 13 amino acids. V was trimmed by 3 bases and J by 1 base, leaving 6 bases between them. CDR3: CASSPQGNTEAFF. The CDR3 nucleotides are TGTGCCAGCTCACCTCAGGGGAACACTGAAGCTTTCTTT.

The rearrangement uses TRBV27 and TRBJ1-2; TRBD1 is a possible D gene (5 bases). Per the germline V gene, CDR1 is MNHEY and CDR2 is SMNVEV (reference sequence). Between the trimmed V and J ends, which lost 6 bases and 4 bases, there was a span of 15 bases. This CDR3 has 14 amino acids. The CDR3 sequence is CASRPRQNVYGYTF. For the CDR3, the DNA is TGTGCCAGCAGACCCCGACAGAACGTCTATGGCTACACCTTC.